This T cell receptor (beta chain) was retrieved from a study of shared clonotypes between healthy human individuals. Study-level points and caveats: Generation of non-shared clonotypes was less probable than generation of clonotypes shared by all four donors.

The CDR3 contains 12 residues. The V gene lost 0 bases and the J gene lost 3 bases, with 6 bases spanning the gap. The germline V gene encodes CDR1 GTSNPN and CDR2 SVGIG (reference sequence). Comments on this clone: The antigen is unknown.

An approximately 200 ng quantity of DNA, 30,000 to 35,000 T cell genomes, went into the sorted-subset replicate PCRs. The data were produced by immunoSEQ multiplex PCR, yet TCRdb's version contains in-frame clones alone and is incomplete. Among under 750,000 clones listed, roughly 72% were seen once. The source of this sequence is a young woman in good health. Sequencing was done on a sample of memory CD4+ T cells sorted from blood. The subset: CD45RA-negative fraction. The gene calls are TRBV30 and TRBJ2-7; no clear D. The CDR3 DNA is TGTGCCTGGAGTGTAAGTCACTACGAGCAGTACTTC. Its protein is CAWSVSHYEQYF.